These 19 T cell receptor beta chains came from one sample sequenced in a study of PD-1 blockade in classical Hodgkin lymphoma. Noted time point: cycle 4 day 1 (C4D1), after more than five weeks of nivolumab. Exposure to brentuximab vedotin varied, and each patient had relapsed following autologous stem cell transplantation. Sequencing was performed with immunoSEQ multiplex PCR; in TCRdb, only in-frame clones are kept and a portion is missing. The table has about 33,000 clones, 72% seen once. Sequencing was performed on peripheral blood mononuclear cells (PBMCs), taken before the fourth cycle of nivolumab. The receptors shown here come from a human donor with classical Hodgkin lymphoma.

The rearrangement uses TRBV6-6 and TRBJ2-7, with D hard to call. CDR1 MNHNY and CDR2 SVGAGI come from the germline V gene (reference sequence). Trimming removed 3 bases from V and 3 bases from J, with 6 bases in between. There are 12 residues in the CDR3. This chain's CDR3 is CASSYDVYEQYF. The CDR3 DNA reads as TGTGCCAGCAGTTATGATGTCTACGAGCAGTACTTC.

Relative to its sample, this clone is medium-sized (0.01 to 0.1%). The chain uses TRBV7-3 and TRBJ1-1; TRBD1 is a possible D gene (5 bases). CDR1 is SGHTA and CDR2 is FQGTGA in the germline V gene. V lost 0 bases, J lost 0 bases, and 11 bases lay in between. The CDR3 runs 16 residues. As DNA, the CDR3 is TGTGCCAGCAGCTTAACGTCGGGGGGTATGAACACTGAAGCTTTCTTT. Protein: CASSLTSGGMNTEAFF.

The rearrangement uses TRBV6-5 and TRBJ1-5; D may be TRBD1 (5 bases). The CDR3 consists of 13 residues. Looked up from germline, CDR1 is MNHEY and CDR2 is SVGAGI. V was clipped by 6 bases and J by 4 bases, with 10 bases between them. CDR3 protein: CASSREENQPQHF. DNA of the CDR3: TGTGCCAGCAGCAGGGAGGAAAATCAGCCCCAGCATTTT.

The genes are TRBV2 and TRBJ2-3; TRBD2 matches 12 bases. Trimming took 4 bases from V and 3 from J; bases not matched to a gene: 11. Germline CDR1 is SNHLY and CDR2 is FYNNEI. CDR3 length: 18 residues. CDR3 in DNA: TGTGCCAGCAGTGCATTTGGAAGCGGACTAGCGGGGACAGATACGCAGTATTTT. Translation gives CASSAFGSGLAGTDTQYF.

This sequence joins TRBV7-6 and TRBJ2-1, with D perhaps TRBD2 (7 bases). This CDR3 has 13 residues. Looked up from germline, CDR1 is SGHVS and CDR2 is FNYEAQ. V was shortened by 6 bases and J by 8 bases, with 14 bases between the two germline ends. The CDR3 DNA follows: TGTGCCAGCAGAGAAATGGGGGGGCATGAGCAGTTCTTC. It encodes CASREMGGHEQFF.

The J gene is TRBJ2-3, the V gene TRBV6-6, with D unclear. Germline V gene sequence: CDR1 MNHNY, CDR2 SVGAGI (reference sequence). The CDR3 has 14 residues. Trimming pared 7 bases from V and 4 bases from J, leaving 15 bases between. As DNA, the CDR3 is TGTGCCAGCACCTACGGGCCAGTCGCAGATACGCAGTATTTT. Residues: CASTYGPVADTQYF.

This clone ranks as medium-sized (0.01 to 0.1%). The CDR3 DNA follows: TGTGCCAGCAGCTTAGGCCCGTCCGAAGAGCAGTTCTTC. Amino acids: CASSLGPSEEQFF. The chain recombines TRBV11-3 with TRBJ2-1; D call uncertain. There are 13 residues in the CDR3. CDR1 SGHNT and CDR2 YENEEA come from the germline V gene. Trimming left V 1 base short and J 10 bases short, with 11 bases between.

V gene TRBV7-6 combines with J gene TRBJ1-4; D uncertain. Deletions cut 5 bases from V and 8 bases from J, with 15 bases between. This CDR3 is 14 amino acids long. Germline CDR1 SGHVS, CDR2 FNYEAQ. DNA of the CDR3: TGTGCCAGCAGCCCCGTTGCTCAGATCGAAAAACTGTTTTTT. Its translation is CASSPVAQIEKLFF.

The CDR3 loop is CASSEGLAGGYSSYNEQFF. DNA of the CDR3: TGTGCCAGCAGCGAGGGACTAGCGGGAGGGTATAGCTCCTACAATGAGCAGTTCTTC. V and J are TRBV9 and TRBJ2-1; TRBD2 agrees at 16 bases. Germline CDR1 is SGDLS and CDR2 is YYNGEE. V lost 3 bases to trimming and J lost 0 bases; unmatched junction nucleotides: 6. This CDR3 contains 19 residues.

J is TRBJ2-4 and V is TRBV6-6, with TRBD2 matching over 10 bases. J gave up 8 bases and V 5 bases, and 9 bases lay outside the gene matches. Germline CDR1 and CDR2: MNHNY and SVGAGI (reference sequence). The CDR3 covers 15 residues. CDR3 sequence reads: CASSPQRGGRDIQYF. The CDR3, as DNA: TGTGCCAGCAGTCCTCAGCGGGGGGGGAGGGACATTCAGTACTTC.

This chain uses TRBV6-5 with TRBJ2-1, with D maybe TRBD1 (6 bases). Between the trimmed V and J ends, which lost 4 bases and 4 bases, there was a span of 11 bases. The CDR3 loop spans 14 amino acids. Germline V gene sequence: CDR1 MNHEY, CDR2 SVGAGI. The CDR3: CASSSPGTYNEQFF. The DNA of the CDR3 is TGTGCCAGCAGTTCCCCCGGGACATACAATGAGCAGTTCTTC.

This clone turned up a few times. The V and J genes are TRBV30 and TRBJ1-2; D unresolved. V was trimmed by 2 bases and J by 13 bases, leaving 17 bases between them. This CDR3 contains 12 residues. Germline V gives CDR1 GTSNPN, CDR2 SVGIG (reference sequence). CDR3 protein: CAWSSLLEGSTF. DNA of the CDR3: TGTGCCTGGAGTTCACTTCTGGAGGGTAGCACCTTC.

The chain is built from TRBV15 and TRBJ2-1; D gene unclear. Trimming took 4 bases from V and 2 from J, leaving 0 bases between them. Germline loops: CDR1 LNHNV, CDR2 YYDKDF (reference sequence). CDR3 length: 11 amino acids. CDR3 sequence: CATSTYNEQFF. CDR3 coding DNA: TGTGCCACCAGCACCTACAATGAGCAGTTCTTC. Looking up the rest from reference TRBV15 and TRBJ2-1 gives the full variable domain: DAMVIQNPRYQVTQFGKPVTLSCSQTLNHNVMYWYQQKSSQAPKLLFHYYDKDFNNEADTPDNFQSRRPNTSFCFLDIRSPGLGDTAMYLCATSTYNEQFFGPGTRLTVL.

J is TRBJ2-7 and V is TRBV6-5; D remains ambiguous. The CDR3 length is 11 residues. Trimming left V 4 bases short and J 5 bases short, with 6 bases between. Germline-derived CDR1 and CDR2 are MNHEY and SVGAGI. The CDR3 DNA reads TGTGCCAGCAGTTTAGGAAACGAGCAGTACTTC. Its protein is CASSLGNEQYF.

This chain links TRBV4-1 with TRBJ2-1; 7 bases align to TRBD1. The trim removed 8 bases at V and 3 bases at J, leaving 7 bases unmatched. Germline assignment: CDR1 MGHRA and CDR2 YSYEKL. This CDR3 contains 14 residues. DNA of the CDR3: TGCGCCAGCTCCCGTGCAGGGGGCTACAATGAGCAGTTCTTC. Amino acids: CASSRAGGYNEQFF.

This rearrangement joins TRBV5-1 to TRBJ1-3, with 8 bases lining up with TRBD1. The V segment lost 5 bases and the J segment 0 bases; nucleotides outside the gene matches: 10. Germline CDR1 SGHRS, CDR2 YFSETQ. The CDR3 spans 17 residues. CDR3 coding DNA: TGCGCCAGCAGTCATATAGGACAGGGAACCTCTGGAAACACCATATATTTT. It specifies CASSHIGQGTSGNTIYF.

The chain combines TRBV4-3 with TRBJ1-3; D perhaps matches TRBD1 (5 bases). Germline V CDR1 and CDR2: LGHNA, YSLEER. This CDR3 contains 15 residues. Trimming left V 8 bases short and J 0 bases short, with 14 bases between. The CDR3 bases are TGCGCCAGCGCCGAGGACACTTTCTCTGGAAACACCATATATTTT. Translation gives CASAEDTFSGNTIYF.

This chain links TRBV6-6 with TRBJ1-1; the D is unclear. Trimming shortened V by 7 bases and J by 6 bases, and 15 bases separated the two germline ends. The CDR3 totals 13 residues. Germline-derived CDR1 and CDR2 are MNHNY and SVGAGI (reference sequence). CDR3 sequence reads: CASTYGVGPEAFF. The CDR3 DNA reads TGTGCCAGCACCTATGGGGTAGGACCTGAAGCTTTCTTT.

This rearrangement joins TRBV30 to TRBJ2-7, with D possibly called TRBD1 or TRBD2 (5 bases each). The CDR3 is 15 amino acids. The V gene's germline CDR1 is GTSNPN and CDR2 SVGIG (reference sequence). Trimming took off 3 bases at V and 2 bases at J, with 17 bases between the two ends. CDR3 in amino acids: CAWRPFGTATYEQYF. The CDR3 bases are TGTGCCTGGAGACCCTTTGGGACGGCTACCTACGAGCAGTACTTC.